This T cell receptor beta chain was captured in a study of blood T cell repertoires in COVID-19. Study overall: T cells, B-cell-depleted T cells, or PBMCs provided the cDNA or gDNA that served as material.

Assay used: immunoSEQ multiplex PCR; TCRdb lists only in-frame clones, some missing. This table holds roughly 15,000 clones, about 80% found once. Germline V gene lookup returns CDR1 MDHEN and CDR2 SYDVKM. The CDR3 covers 14 residues. The ends were cut back, 11 bases at V and 1 base at J, with 15 bases in the middle. Input material: peripheral blood. The sequence was collected from a human donor in a cohort sampled during active COVID-19. The rearrangement links TRBV28 to TRBJ2-1, with a weak D call TRBD2 (6 bases). Here the CDR3 reads CACRMAGSYNEQFF. For the CDR3, the DNA is TGTGCCTGCCGTATGGCGGGGTCCTACAATGAGCAGTTCTTC.